The sequence of this TCR beta chain was determined in a study of cytomegalovirus exposure and HLA in healthy donors. Background on the study: The use of the same platform for the approximately 130 validation repertoires and the 550 to 850 first-cohort repertoires was reported by a later analysis. General study points: Rarity held for most TCR sequences, but there were some public TCRs that occurred in many donors. In vitro testing confirmed a few CMV-associated chains as specific for CMV antigens.

Libraries were prepared by immunoSEQ multiplex PCR; TCRdb keeps only in-frame clonotypes and omits some of them. The sample comprises more than 120,000 clones, 87% of which are singletons, and roughly 4.3% rests with the top ten. Note on this clone: The antigen remains unidentified.

Germline CDR1 SGHRS, CDR2 YFSETQ. This CDR3 is 13 amino acids long. Trimming left V 7 bases short and J 0 bases short, with 10 bases between. The sequenced material came from PBMCs. The clonotype comes from a young man in good health and CMV-seropositive. The chain joins TRBV5-1 to TRBJ1-1; D ambiguous. CDR3 in amino acids: CASSPFMNTEAFF. In nucleotides, the CDR3 is TGCGCCAGCTCTCCCTTTATGAACACTGAAGCTTTCTTT.